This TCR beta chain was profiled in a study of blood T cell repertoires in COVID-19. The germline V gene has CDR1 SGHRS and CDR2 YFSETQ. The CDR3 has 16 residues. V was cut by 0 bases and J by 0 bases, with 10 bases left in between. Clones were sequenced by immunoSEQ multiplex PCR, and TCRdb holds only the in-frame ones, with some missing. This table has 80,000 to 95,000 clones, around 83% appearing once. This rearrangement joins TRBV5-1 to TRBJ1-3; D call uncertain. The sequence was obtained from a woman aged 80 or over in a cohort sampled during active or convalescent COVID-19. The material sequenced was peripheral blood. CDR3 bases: TGCGCCAGCAGCTTGGAAGCGGGAACCTCTGGAAACACCATATATTTT. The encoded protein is CASSLEAGTSGNTIYF.